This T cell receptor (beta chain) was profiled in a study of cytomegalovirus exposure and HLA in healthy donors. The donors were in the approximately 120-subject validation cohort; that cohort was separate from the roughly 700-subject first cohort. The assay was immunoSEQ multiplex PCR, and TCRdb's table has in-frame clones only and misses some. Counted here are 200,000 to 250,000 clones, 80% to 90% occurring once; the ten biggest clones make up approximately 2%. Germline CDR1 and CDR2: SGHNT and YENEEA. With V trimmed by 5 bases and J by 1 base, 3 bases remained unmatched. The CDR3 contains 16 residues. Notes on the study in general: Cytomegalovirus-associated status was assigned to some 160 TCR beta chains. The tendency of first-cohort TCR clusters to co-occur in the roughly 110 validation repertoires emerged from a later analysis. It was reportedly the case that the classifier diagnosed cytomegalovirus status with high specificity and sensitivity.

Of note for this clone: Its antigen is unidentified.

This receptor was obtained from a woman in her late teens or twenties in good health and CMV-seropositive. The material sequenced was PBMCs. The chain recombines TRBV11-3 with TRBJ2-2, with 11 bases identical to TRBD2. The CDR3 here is CASSPTSGGNTGELFF. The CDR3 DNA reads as TGTGCCAGCAGCCCCACTAGCGGGGGGAACACCGGGGAGCTGTTTTTT. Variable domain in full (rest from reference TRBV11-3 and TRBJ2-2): EAGVVQSPRYKIIEKKQPVAFWCNPISGHNTLYWYLQNLGQGPELLIRYENEEAVDDSQLPKDRFSAERLKGVDSTLKIQPAELGDSAVYLCASSPTSGGNTGELFFGEGSRLTVL.